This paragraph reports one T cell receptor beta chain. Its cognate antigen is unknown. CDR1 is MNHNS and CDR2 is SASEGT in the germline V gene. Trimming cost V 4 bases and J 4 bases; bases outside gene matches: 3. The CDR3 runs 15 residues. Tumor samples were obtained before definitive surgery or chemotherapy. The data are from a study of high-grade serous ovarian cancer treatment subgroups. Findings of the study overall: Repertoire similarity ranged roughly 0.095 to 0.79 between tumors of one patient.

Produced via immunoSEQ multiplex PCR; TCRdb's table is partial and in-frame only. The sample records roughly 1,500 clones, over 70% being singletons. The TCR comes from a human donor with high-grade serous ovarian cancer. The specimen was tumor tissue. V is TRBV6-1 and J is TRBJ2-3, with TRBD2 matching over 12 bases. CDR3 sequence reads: CASSALAGGPDTQYF. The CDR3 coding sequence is TGTGCCAGCAGTGCGCTAGCGGGGGGGCCAGATACGCAGTATTTT.